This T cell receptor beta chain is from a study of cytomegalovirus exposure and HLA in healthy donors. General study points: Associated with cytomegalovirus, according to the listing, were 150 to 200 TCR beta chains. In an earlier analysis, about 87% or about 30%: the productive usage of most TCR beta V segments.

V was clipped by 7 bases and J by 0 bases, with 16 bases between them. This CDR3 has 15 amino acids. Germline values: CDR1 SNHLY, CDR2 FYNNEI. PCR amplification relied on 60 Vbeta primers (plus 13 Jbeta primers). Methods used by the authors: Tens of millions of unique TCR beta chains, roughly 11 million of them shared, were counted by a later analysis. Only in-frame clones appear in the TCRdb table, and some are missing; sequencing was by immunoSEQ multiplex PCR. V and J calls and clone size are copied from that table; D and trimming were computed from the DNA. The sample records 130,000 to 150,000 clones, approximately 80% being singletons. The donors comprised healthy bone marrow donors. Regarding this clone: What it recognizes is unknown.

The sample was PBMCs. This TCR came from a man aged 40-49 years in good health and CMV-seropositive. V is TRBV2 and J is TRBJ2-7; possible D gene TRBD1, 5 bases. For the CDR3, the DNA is TGTGCCAGCAACCCGGAAGGGGCAAGCTCCTACGAGCAGTACTTC. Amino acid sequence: CASNPEGASSYEQYF.